A selection of T cell receptor beta chains follows, all from one sample in a study of shared clonotypes between healthy human individuals. This table comes from immunoSEQ multiplex PCR, and its TCRdb copy is limited to in-frame clones, with some not included. Among about a million clones listed, around three quarters were seen once. The sequencing input was memory CD4+ T cells from PBMCs. The source is a young man in good health. Some clones in this sample may be carry-over from other donors' samples. The CDR3 runs from the conserved cysteine through the conserved F or W. A D gene is named only where the DNA matches it firmly. Clone size is stated in some rows and not others, as once, few, many or a class when expanded.

TRBJ2-7 | NA | NA | TRBV2 | CASSGQGGGEQYF | TGTGCCAGCAGTGGCCAGGGGGGTGGCGAGCAGTACTTC
TRBJ1-4 | NA | once | TRBV7-9 | CASSLASGGNEKLFF | TGTGCCAGCAGCTTAGCGAGCGGGGGAAATGAAAAACTGTTTTTT
TRBJ2-3 | NA | NA | TRBV18 | CASSPPGLTDTQYF | TGTGCCAGCTCACCACCGGGCCTCACAGATACGCAGTATTTT
TRBJ2-6 | NA | NA | TRBV6-6 | CASSYSTGTLNVLTF | TGTGCCAGCAGTTACTCTACCGGGACACTCAACGTCCTGACTTTC
TRBJ2-7 | NA | NA | TRBV5-1 | CASRPGTGYEQYF | TGCGCCAGCAGACCCGGGACGGGATACGAGCAGTACTTC
TRBJ1-1 | TRBD1 | NA | TRBV19 | CASSIWDSGTNTEAFF | TGTGCCAGTAGTATATGGGACAGTGGGACGAACACTGAAGCTTTCTTT
TRBJ1-5 | NA | NA | TRBV28 | CASSPGAAGNQPQHF | TGTGCCAGCAGCCCAGGTGCAGCCGGTAATCAGCCCCAGCATTTT
TRBJ2-2 | TRBD2 | NA | TRBV27 | CASSSTSGSYKVSDTGELFF | TGTGCCAGCAGTTCGACTAGCGGGAGTTATAAGGTGAGCGACACCGGGGAGCTGTTTTTT
TRBJ2-7 | NA | NA | TRBV5-1 | CASSLGISGLTYEQYF | TGCGCCAGCAGCTTGGGAATTAGCGGTCTTACCTACGAGCAGTACTTC
TRBJ2-3 | TRBD1 | NA | TRBV9 | CASSITDRADTQYF | TGTGCCAGCAGCATAACGGACAGGGCAGATACGCAGTATTTT